Listed below are T cell receptor beta chains from one sample, sequenced in a study of T cell repertoires in cytomegalovirus infection. One entry per CDR3 protein results from TCRdb running MiXCR on the reads. Among around 260,000 distinct CDR3 sequences listed, 25% were seen once. The specimen sequenced was PBMCs. The source of these receptors is a human donor in good health (CMV status not recorded). Some clones in this sample may be carry-over from other donors' samples. The CDR3 runs from the conserved cysteine through the conserved F or W. D genes are given only for firm matches.

J gene	D gene	V gene	CDR3 protein
TRBJ1-1	NA	TRBV19	CASSMAGYGTEAFF
TRBJ2-2	NA	TRBV7-8	CASSSYRDTGELFF
TRBJ1-2	NA	TRBV25-1	CASSPSAREYGYTF
TRBJ1-5	TRBD1	TRBV30	CAWSEGQGAWSNQPQHF
TRBJ2-1	NA	TRBV7-3	CASSLTGQYNEQFF
TRBJ2-7	TRBD1	TRBV20-1	CSAPHDRDPYEQYF
TRBJ2-1	TRBD1	TRBV5-1	CASRPGQGLSNEQFF
TRBJ1-5	TRBD1	TRBV11-2	CASSSGDRVGQPQHF
TRBJ2-5	TRBD2	TRBV23-1	CASSHGGGNYQETQYF
TRBJ2-5	TRBD1	TRBV5-1	CASSAEGAGTQYF
TRBJ1-5	NA	TRBV28	CASTGGLNQPQHF
TRBJ2-5	TRBD2	TRBV7-6	CASDSAGEPTAQYF
TRBJ2-3	NA	TRBV28	CASSSLSGGDTQYF
TRBJ1-3	TRBD1	TRBV2	CASRGTALSGNTIYF
TRBJ1-1	NA	TRBV7-2	CASSLDPGVNTEAFF
TRBJ1-1	TRBD1	TRBV5-1	CASRTGGQNTEAFF
TRBJ1-5	TRBD1	TRBV24-1	CATSDPGTGGQYSNQPQHF
TRBJ1-2	TRBD1	TRBV5-4	CASSTGTGAYGYGYTF
TRBJ2-7	NA	TRBV7-2	CASGEAASRSYEQYF
TRBJ2-2	NA	TRBV27	CASSFNFPSYGELFF
TRBJ1-6	TRBD1	TRBV7-2	CASSLLGGSNSPLHF
TRBJ2-2	NA	TRBV7-9	CASSSRRGQPTNTGELFF
TRBJ2-1	TRBD2	TRBV7-2	CASSQTGGGSYNEQFF
TRBJ2-5	NA	TRBV20-1	CSAPLHRTEETQYF
TRBJ2-7	NA	TRBV3-1	CASSQSADPTYEQYF
TRBJ2-1	TRBD2	TRBV5-4	CASSSGEGLRPFF
TRBJ1-5	NA	TRBV29-1	CSVGTGRQPQHF
TRBJ2-3	NA	TRBV20-1	CSARDASTLKYF
TRBJ2-4	NA	TRBV5-5	CASSLNVAKNIQYF
TRBJ1-1	NA	TRBV14	CASSQRTGRNTEAFF
TRBJ2-2	NA	TRBV12-3/TRBV12-4	CASSRIGGELFF
TRBJ2-5	TRBD2	TRBV5-4	CASSHGLAGGSETQYF
TRBJ1-1	TRBD1	TRBV2	CASSSGTGMENTEAFF
TRBJ2-7	NA	TRBV2	CASSEPLAESSYEQYF
TRBJ2-7	NA	TRBV5-1	CASSYQGNEQYF
TRBJ2-5	NA	TRBV19	CASSIGTVQETQYF
TRBJ2-5	NA	TRBV20-1	CSARRSMDQETQYF
TRBJ1-5	NA	TRBV20-1	CSWRRSDQPQHF
TRBJ1-1	TRBD1	TRBV18	CASSPVTGSQNTEAFF
TRBJ2-7	TRBD2	TRBV5-6	CASSLVLLAGASYEQYF
TRBJ2-5	NA	TRBV28	CASSLLGGQETQYF
TRBJ2-2	NA	TRBV19	CASSPRRGANTGELFF
TRBJ1-4	NA	TRBV7-2	CASSLGTTTTNEKLFF
TRBJ2-3	NA	TRBV7-2	CASSVRGADTQYF
TRBJ2-7	NA	TRBV20-1	CSARDLRRVGEQYF
TRBJ1-2	NA	TRBV29-1	CSVPISRAENYGYTF
TRBJ2-5	TRBD2	TRBV10-3	CAIRPGSGGETQYF